This is a list of T cell receptor beta chains from one sample in a study of cytomegalovirus exposure and HLA in healthy donors. The table came from immunoSEQ multiplex PCR; TCRdb's copy has only in-frame clones and leaves some out. The table records some 40,000 clones, 70% to 85% of them present only once. The specimen was PBMCs. The receptor source for this set is a woman younger than 35 in good health and CMV-seropositive. Both conserved end residues are part of each CDR3. The D gene is left open where the match is weak. Clone size is shown for a subset of rows, as once, few, many or a class of expanded clone.

clone_size: -
j_call: TRBJ1-2
d_call: -
v_call: TRBV10-3
cdr3_nt: TGTGCCCTCCCCCGTAGGGGCTATGGCTACACCTTC
cdr3_aa: CALPRRGYGYTF

clone_size: -
j_call: TRBJ2-3
d_call: TRBD2
v_call: TRBV4-2
cdr3_nt: TGTGCCAGCAGCCAAGGACTAGCGTCCGGCACAGATACGCAGTATTTT
cdr3_aa: CASSQGLASGTDTQYF

clone_size: -
j_call: TRBJ2-5
d_call: -
v_call: TRBV14
cdr3_nt: TGTGCCAGCAGCCAAGGGTGGGCGGAGACCCAGTACTTC
cdr3_aa: CASSQGWAETQYF

clone_size: -
j_call: TRBJ1-1
d_call: -
v_call: TRBV7-9
cdr3_nt: TGTGCCAGCAGCTTAGGTGGGGAGACTGAAGCTTTCTTT
cdr3_aa: CASSLGGETEAFF

clone_size: -
j_call: TRBJ2-3
d_call: TRBD2
v_call: TRBV6-4
cdr3_nt: TGTGCCAGCAGTGTTAGCGGGGGCACAGATACGCAGTATTTT
cdr3_aa: CASSVSGGTDTQYF

clone_size: few
j_call: TRBJ2-1
d_call: TRBD2
v_call: TRBV19
cdr3_nt: TGTGCCAGTAGTAATCGGACTAGCGGGAGGGCCTACAATGAGCAGTTCTTC
cdr3_aa: CASSNRTSGRAYNEQFF

clone_size: -
j_call: TRBJ2-7
d_call: TRBD2
v_call: TRBV7-2
cdr3_nt: TGTGCCAGCAGCTTAGCGGAGACTAGCCTCTTCTCCTACGAGCAGTACTTC
cdr3_aa: CASSLAETSLFSYEQYF

clone_size: -
j_call: TRBJ2-5
d_call: TRBD2
v_call: TRBV30
cdr3_nt: TGTGCCTGGAGTGTCGGGACTAGCTCGGGGCAAGAGACCCAGTACTTC
cdr3_aa: CAWSVGTSSGQETQYF

clone_size: -
j_call: TRBJ2-2
d_call: -
v_call: TRBV28
cdr3_nt: TGTGCCAGCAGGGGCACGACAACCGGGGAGCTGTTTTTT
cdr3_aa: CASRGTTTGELFF

clone_size: -
j_call: TRBJ1-5
d_call: -
v_call: TRBV5-1
cdr3_nt: TGCGCCAGCAGCTTGGGGCAGGCCAATCAGCCCCAGCATTTT
cdr3_aa: CASSLGQANQPQHF

clone_size: -
j_call: TRBJ2-2
d_call: TRBD2
v_call: TRBV4-2
cdr3_nt: TGTGCCAGCAGCCAAGCGGGAGGGCCGGTCGGGGAGCTGTTTTTT
cdr3_aa: CASSQAGGPVGELFF

clone_size: once
j_call: TRBJ2-1
d_call: TRBD2
v_call: TRBV7-3
cdr3_nt: TGTGCCAGCAGCACCAATAGCGGGGGGGAATACAATGAGCAGTTCTTC
cdr3_aa: CASSTNSGGEYNEQFF

clone_size: -
j_call: TRBJ2-1
d_call: -
v_call: TRBV7-9
cdr3_nt: TGTGCCAGCAGCTTAGGGCGGCAGGGTAACAATGAGCAGTTCTTC
cdr3_aa: CASSLGRQGNNEQFF

clone_size: few
j_call: TRBJ2-7
d_call: -
v_call: TRBV4-1
cdr3_nt: TGCGCCAGCAGCCAAGCTTCGGGACAAACAGAGCAGTACTTC
cdr3_aa: CASSQASGQTEQYF

clone_size: once
j_call: TRBJ1-6
d_call: TRBD1
v_call: TRBV6-6
cdr3_nt: TGTGCCAGCAGTTCGGGACAGCCATCCTCACCCCTCCACTTT
cdr3_aa: CASSSGQPSSPLHF

clone_size: -
j_call: TRBJ2-2
d_call: TRBD2
v_call: TRBV13
cdr3_nt: TGTGCCAGCAGCTTAACGGGACTAGCGGGGGGGCCGAGCACCGGGGAGCTGTTTTTT
cdr3_aa: CASSLTGLAGGPSTGELFF

clone_size: -
j_call: TRBJ1-3
d_call: TRBD1
v_call: TRBV19
cdr3_nt: TGTGCCAGTAAGATCGACAGGGGGCACGGAAACACCATATATTTT
cdr3_aa: CASKIDRGHGNTIYF

clone_size: few
j_call: TRBJ1-5
d_call: -
v_call: TRBV5-5
cdr3_nt: TGTGCCAGCAGCCTGGGGGGGCACAATCAGCCCCAGCATTTT
cdr3_aa: CASSLGGHNQPQHF

clone_size: -
j_call: TRBJ1-5
d_call: TRBD1
v_call: TRBV19
cdr3_nt: TGTGCCAGTAGTAAGACAGGGGGAGATCAGCCCCAGCATTTT
cdr3_aa: CASSKTGGDQPQHF

clone_size: -
j_call: TRBJ2-5
d_call: -
v_call: TRBV7-3
cdr3_nt: TGTGCCAGCAGCTTAATGGGGAAAGGGGGAGAGACCCAGTACTTC
cdr3_aa: CASSLMGKGGETQYF

clone_size: -
j_call: TRBJ2-2
d_call: TRBD1
v_call: TRBV18
cdr3_nt: TGTGCCAGCTCACCACCGACTTCGAGACAGGGGGCAACCGGGGAGCTGTTTTTT
cdr3_aa: CASSPPTSRQGATGELFF

clone_size: -
j_call: TRBJ2-5
d_call: -
v_call: TRBV7-9
cdr3_nt: TGTGCCAGCAGCCCCCTTGACAGGGAGGAGCGGGAGACCCAGTACTTC
cdr3_aa: CASSPLDREERETQYF

clone_size: -
j_call: TRBJ2-3
d_call: TRBD2
v_call: TRBV7-2
cdr3_nt: TGTGCCAGCAGCTTAGGGGCTGGCGGGAGGGCCGGGGACACAGATACGCAGTATTTT
cdr3_aa: CASSLGAGGRAGDTDTQYF

clone_size: -
j_call: TRBJ2-7
d_call: TRBD1
v_call: TRBV6-5
cdr3_nt: TGTGCCAGCCGGCGGGACAGGGTAGGCGAGCAGTACTTC
cdr3_aa: CASRRDRVGEQYF

clone_size: few
j_call: TRBJ2-1
d_call: -
v_call: TRBV5-8
cdr3_nt: TGTGCCAGCAGCTTGGGTGTCGATGAGCAGTTCTTC
cdr3_aa: CASSLGVDEQFF

clone_size: -
j_call: TRBJ2-7
d_call: TRBD1
v_call: TRBV5-1
cdr3_nt: TGCGCCAGCAGCCTGCTCCCCAGGGGGCCCTACGAGCAGTACTTC
cdr3_aa: CASSLLPRGPYEQYF

clone_size: -
j_call: TRBJ1-3
d_call: -
v_call: TRBV9
cdr3_nt: TGTGCCAGCAGCGCAGAGGGAAGGGTAGGAAACACCATATATTTT
cdr3_aa: CASSAEGRVGNTIYF

clone_size: few
j_call: TRBJ2-7
d_call: -
v_call: TRBV4-3
cdr3_nt: TGCGCCAGCAGCCAAGATTCCCACTCCGTCGGCGAGCAGTACTTC
cdr3_aa: CASSQDSHSVGEQYF

clone_size: -
j_call: TRBJ2-5
d_call: TRBD1
v_call: TRBV5-1
cdr3_nt: TGCGCCAGCAGCCCACAGGGGCAAGAGACCCAGTACTTC
cdr3_aa: CASSPQGQETQYF

clone_size: -
j_call: TRBJ2-7
d_call: -
v_call: TRBV11-3
cdr3_nt: TGTGCCGGGGCAGCAAGCTCCTACGAGCAGTACTTC
cdr3_aa: CAGAASSYEQYF

clone_size: -
j_call: TRBJ1-1
d_call: -
v_call: TRBV4-2
cdr3_nt: TGTGCCAGCAGCCCTATATTATCGGGGGACACTGAAGCTTTCTTT
cdr3_aa: CASSPILSGDTEAFF

clone_size: -
j_call: TRBJ1-2
d_call: -
v_call: TRBV6-1
cdr3_nt: TGTGCCAGCAGAACTTACGGCGGGCAGCGCTATGGCTACACCTTC
cdr3_aa: CASRTYGGQRYGYTF

clone_size: -
j_call: TRBJ2-1
d_call: -
v_call: TRBV4-3
cdr3_nt: TGCGCCAGCAGCCAAGATTTACTAGCCTCCTACAATGAGCAGTTCTTC
cdr3_aa: CASSQDLLASYNEQFF

clone_size: -
j_call: TRBJ2-1
d_call: -
v_call: TRBV30
cdr3_nt: TGTGCCTGGAGTGTATGGGGCGCTTCCTACAATGAGCAGTTCTTC
cdr3_aa: CAWSVWGASYNEQFF

clone_size: few
j_call: TRBJ1-1
d_call: -
v_call: TRBV10-3
cdr3_nt: TGTGCCATCAGTGAGCCAAGCGGTGGGGGGAGGACTGAAGCTTTCTTT
cdr3_aa: CAISEPSGGGRTEAFF

clone_size: -
j_call: TRBJ1-1
d_call: TRBD1
v_call: TRBV6-5
cdr3_nt: TGTGCCAGCAGTCTGCGAGGGGGCGGGGTCACTGAAGCTTTCTTT
cdr3_aa: CASSLRGGGVTEAFF

clone_size: -
j_call: TRBJ2-7
d_call: TRBD2
v_call: TRBV7-8
cdr3_nt: TGTGCCAGCAGCTCCCGGGGGGGGAGCGACGAGCAGTACTTC
cdr3_aa: CASSSRGGSDEQYF

clone_size: -
j_call: TRBJ2-5
d_call: -
v_call: TRBV7-9
cdr3_nt: TGTGCCAGCAGCCCAAGACTGGCAGTGAGAGAGACCCAGTACTTC
cdr3_aa: CASSPRLAVRETQYF

clone_size: once
j_call: TRBJ2-1
d_call: -
v_call: TRBV7-2
cdr3_nt: TGTGCCAGCAGCTGGACAGTCAATGAGCAGTTCTTC
cdr3_aa: CASSWTVNEQFF

clone_size: few
j_call: TRBJ2-7
d_call: -
v_call: TRBV13
cdr3_nt: TGTGCCAGCAGCCCTATACGGGACATGAGGCAGTACTTC
cdr3_aa: CASSPIRDMRQYF

clone_size: -
j_call: TRBJ2-5
d_call: TRBD2
v_call: TRBV7-2
cdr3_nt: TGTGCCAGCAGCTTAGCTAGCGGGGGGACACAAGAGACCCAGTACTTC
cdr3_aa: CASSLASGGTQETQYF

clone_size: -
j_call: TRBJ1-2
d_call: -
v_call: TRBV7-8
cdr3_nt: TGTGCCAGCAGCCCGACCCGGGGACTGGGGCCTAACTATGGCTACACCTTC
cdr3_aa: CASSPTRGLGPNYGYTF

clone_size: -
j_call: TRBJ2-7
d_call: TRBD1
v_call: TRBV19
cdr3_nt: TGTGCCAGTAGGAAGACAGGGGGTTCCTACGAGCAGTACTTC
cdr3_aa: CASRKTGGSYEQYF

clone_size: -
j_call: TRBJ1-5
d_call: -
v_call: TRBV7-2
cdr3_nt: TGTGCCAGCAGTTCTGGTCCGGGGCAGCCCCAGCATTTT
cdr3_aa: CASSSGPGQPQHF